Included here is one T cell receptor beta chain sequence, with context. Deletions cut 4 bases from V and 0 bases from J, with 10 bases between. Germline values: CDR1 LGHNA, CDR2 YNFKEQ. This CDR3 contains 15 residues. These data come from a study of blood T cell repertoires in COVID-19. Study overall: Some COVID-19 samples were acute and others convalescent; all came from the United States, Italy and Spain. PBMCs, B-cell-depleted T cells, or T cells provided the cDNA or gDNA that made up the material.

In the authors' workflow: From reference gene primer amplification, estimates of nucleated cell counts were derived. Repertoires were generated with immunoSEQ multiplex PCR, while TCRdb's copy carries only in-frame clones and drops some. V and J calls and clone size follow that table, whereas D and trimming were derived from the DNA. The sample includes approximately 50,000 clones, approximately 85% of them seen just once. The genes are TRBV4-2 and TRBJ2-1; TRBD1 might be the D (5 bases). The sequence derives from an elderly woman with COVID-19, enrolled during active disease. Specimen: peripheral blood. The CDR3 spells CASSPDRGSYNEQFF. CDR3 nucleotides: TGTGCCAGCAGCCCCGACAGAGGCTCCTACAATGAGCAGTTCTTC.